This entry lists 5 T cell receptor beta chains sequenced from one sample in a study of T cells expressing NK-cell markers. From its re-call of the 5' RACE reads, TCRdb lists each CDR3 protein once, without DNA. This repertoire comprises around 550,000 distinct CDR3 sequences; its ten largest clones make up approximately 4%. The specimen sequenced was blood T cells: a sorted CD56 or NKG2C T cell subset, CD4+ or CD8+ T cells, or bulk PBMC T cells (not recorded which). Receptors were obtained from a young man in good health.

The CDR3 is CASSLVRTSLASSYNEQFF. The chain recombines TRBV11-2 with TRBJ2-1. CDR3 length: 19 residues. CDR1 and CDR2 (germline): SGHAT, FQNNGV.

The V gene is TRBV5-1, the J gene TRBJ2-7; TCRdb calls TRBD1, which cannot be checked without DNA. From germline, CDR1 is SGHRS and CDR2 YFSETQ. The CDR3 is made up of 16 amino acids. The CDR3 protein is CASSLGSGTVTYEQYF.

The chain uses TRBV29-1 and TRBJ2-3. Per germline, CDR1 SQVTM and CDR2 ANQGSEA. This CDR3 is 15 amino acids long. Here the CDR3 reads CSVLDPEISTDTQYF.

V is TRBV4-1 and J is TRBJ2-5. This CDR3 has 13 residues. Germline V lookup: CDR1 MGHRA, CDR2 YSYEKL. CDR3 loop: CASSLLVSETQYF.

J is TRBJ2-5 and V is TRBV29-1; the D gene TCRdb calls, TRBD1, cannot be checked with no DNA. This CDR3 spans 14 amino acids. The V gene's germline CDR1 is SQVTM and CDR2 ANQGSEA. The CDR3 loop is CSVEYPTTLETQYF.